This TCR beta chain was identified during a study of shared clonotypes between healthy human individuals. About the study: CD4 naive and memory got three plates each, CD8 naive two, CD8 memory one.

CD45RO-negative cells were positively selected for CCR7, leaving out terminally differentiated effector memory CD45RA+ cells. HIV-negative, healthy adults without recent acute infections or vaccinations were the donors. The V gene's germline CDR1 is MNHEY and CDR2 SVGAGI. The CDR3 sequence is 13 residues long. V dropped 2 bases and J dropped 3 bases, with 8 bases sitting between them. The assay was immunoSEQ multiplex PCR, and TCRdb's table has in-frame clones only and misses some. The table includes under 1 million clones, 90% to 97% detected once. Sequencing input: naive CD8+ T cells sorted from blood. J is TRBJ2-7 and V is TRBV6-5, with D unclear. This clonotype was obtained from a man aged 25-45 years in good health. The CDR3 loop is CASSYGFDYEQYF. The CDR3 nucleotides read TGTGCCAGCAGTTACGGGTTCGACTACGAGCAGTACTTC.